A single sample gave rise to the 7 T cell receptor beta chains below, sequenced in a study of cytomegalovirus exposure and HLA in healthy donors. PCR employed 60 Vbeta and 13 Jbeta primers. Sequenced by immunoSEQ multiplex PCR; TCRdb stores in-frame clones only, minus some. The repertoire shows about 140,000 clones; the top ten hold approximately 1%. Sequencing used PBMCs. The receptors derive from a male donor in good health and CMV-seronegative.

The CDR3 reads CASSQLSSGVGETQYF. The CDR3 DNA follows: TGCGCCAGCAGTCAATTATCGTCAGGGGTTGGTGAGACCCAGTACTTC. The gene calls are TRBV23-1 and TRBJ2-5; possibly TRBD1 for D (6 bases). TRBV23-1 is identified as an open reading frame with a role that is uncertain. The CDR3 sequence is 16 residues long. V was cut by 1 base and J by 5 bases, with 17 bases left in between.

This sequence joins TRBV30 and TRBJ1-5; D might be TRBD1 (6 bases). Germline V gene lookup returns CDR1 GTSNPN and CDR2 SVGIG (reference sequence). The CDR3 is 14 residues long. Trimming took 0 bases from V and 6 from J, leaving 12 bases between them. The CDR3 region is CAWSVRGGGQPQHF. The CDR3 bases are TGTGCCTGGAGTGTAAGGGGAGGGGGTCAGCCCCAGCATTTT.

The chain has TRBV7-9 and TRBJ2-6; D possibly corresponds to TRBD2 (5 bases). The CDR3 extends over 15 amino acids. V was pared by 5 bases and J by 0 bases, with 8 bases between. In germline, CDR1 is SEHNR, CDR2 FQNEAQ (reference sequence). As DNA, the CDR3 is TGTGCCAGCAGCCGGGGTGACTCTGGGGCCAACGTCCTGACTTTC. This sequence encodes CASSRGDSGANVLTF.

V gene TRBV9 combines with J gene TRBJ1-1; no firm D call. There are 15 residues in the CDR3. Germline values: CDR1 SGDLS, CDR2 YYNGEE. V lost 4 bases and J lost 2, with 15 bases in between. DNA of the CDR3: TGTGCCAGCAGCCCCCATAGTGAGCAAAACACTGAAGCTTTCTTT. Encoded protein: CASSPHSEQNTEAFF.

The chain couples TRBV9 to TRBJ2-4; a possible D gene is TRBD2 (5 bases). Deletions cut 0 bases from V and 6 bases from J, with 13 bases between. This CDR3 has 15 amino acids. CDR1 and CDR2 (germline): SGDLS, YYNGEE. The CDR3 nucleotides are TGTGCCAGCAGCGTAGGGCCAGCGGTACTAAACATTCAGTACTTC. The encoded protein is CASSVGPAVLNIQYF.

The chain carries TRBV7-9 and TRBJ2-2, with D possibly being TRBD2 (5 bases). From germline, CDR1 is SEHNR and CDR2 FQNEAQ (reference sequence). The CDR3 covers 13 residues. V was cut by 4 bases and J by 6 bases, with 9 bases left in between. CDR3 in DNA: TGTGCCAGCAGCTCACTAGTGTCCGGGGAGCTGTTTTTT. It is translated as CASSSLVSGELFF.

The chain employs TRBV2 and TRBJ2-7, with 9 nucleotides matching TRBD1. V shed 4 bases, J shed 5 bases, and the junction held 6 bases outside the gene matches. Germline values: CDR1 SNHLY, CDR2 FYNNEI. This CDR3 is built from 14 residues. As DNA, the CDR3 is TGTGCCAGCAGTGTGGACAGGGGAGTACACGAGCAGTACTTC. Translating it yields CASSVDRGVHEQYF.